This record covers a single T cell receptor (beta chain). This sample stems from a study of CD8+ T cells in alopecia areata. It was cDNA, reverse transcribed from extracted RNA, that served as the sequencing template. The repertoire was sequenced with immunoSEQ multiplex PCR; TCRdb's copy has only in-frame clones and lacks some. The sample gives about 97,000 clones, 41% of which show up once; approximately 1.4% is in the top ten. Germline CDR1 and CDR2: SGHRS and YFSETQ. The V end was cut by 3 bases, the J end by 2 bases, with 14 bases between. The CDR3 is made up of 16 amino acids. The TCR originated in a human donor with alopecia areata. Sequenced sample: CD4+ T cells sorted from blood. The chain carries TRBV5-1 and TRBJ2-2, with D possibly being TRBD1 or TRBD2 (5 bases each). The CDR3 sequence: CASSSSPGTNTGELFF. CDR3 nucleotides: TGCGCCAGCAGCTCGTCCCCCGGGACCAACACCGGGGAGCTGTTTTTT.